This is a list of T cell receptor beta chains from one sample in a study of blood T cell repertoires in COVID-19. This table comes from immunoSEQ multiplex PCR, and its TCRdb copy is limited to in-frame clones, with some not included. This sample carries under 150,000 clones, around 88% of them seen once, and the ten largest clones take about 28%. Sequenced material: peripheral blood. All receptors derive from a human donor in a cohort sampled during active COVID-19. Both conserved end residues are trimmed from each CDR3. Expanded clones are given a class, and other clones once, few, many or no size at all.

CDR3aa	len	j_gene	abundance	v_gene
ASKSGQGYQPQH	12	TRBJ1-5	-	TRBV6-5
ASSLSQAGKAEQY	13	TRBJ2-7	-	TRBV7-3
ARSLARAGERKESNQPQH	18	TRBJ1-5	-	TRBV5-3
ASSLRPGVNTEAF	13	TRBJ1-1	-	TRBV7-3
ASRTANNSPLH	11	TRBJ1-6	-	TRBV7-9
ASSARTGYGYT	11	TRBJ1-2	-	TRBV19
ASSLGRGSDTQY	12	TRBJ2-3	-	TRBV5-1
ASSLREGGSGANVLT	15	TRBJ2-6	-	TRBV6-6
ASSSGLMYGYT	11	TRBJ1-2	-	TRBV7-9
ASSKGSSDYGYT	12	TRBJ1-2	-	TRBV5-1
ASSAAGRNNQPQH	13	TRBJ1-5	-	TRBV19
ASSAAADTLYNSPLH	15	TRBJ1-6	-	TRBV9
ATRDSGGKSSYEQY	14	TRBJ2-7	-	TRBV2
ASSWGQGNEETQY	13	TRBJ2-5	-	TRBV5-1
ASSLLAGNNEQF	12	TRBJ2-1	-	TRBV7-3
AISGPGTRGTGELF	14	TRBJ2-2	-	TRBV10-3
ASSLASGGAGSYNEQF	16	TRBJ2-1	-	TRBV5-4
ASSQVPGGWEAF	12	TRBJ1-1	-	TRBV4-1
ASSEALTASYEQY	13	TRBJ2-7	-	TRBV2
ASSLSGLAGGIGELF	15	TRBJ2-2	few	TRBV7-2
ASSLGAGEGQPQH	13	TRBJ1-5	once	TRBV7-3
ASSRTGATNEKLF	13	TRBJ1-4	-	TRBV2
ASSRGTSQETQY	12	TRBJ2-5	-	TRBV11-1
AIGGTTSGVEQY	12	TRBJ2-7	-	TRBV10-3
ATSFTGGSYEQY	12	TRBJ2-7	-	TRBV7-2
ASSQDGTGGTEAF	13	TRBJ1-1	once	TRBV4-3
ASSLYDRDEAF	11	TRBJ1-1	few	TRBV4-1
ASSALSGGAWGTDTQY	16	TRBJ2-3	-	TRBV9
ASSLDRAGGLYGYT	14	TRBJ1-2	-	TRBV7-2
ASSDAGTGATDTQY	14	TRBJ2-3	-	TRBV9
ASSRGTGSSGNTIY	14	TRBJ1-3	-	TRBV5-6
ASSQDPGLAGYEQY	14	TRBJ2-7	-	TRBV3-1/TRBV3-2
ASSAGRDNEKLF	12	TRBJ1-4	-	TRBV9
ASSQAGGTEAF	11	TRBJ1-1	-	TRBV7-3
ASSAGGLAETQY	12	TRBJ2-5	-	TRBV9
AITGSGSPDTQY	12	TRBJ2-3	-	TRBV10-3
ASSVGEAYGYT	11	TRBJ1-2	-	TRBV19
ASGDSHSGNTIY	12	TRBJ1-3	-	TRBV27
ASSLDGADRT	10	TRBJ1-2	-	TRBV11-2
ASTIYGGSTDTQY	13	TRBJ2-3	-	TRBV2
ASSMGWGLNQPQH	13	TRBJ1-5	-	TRBV7-9
ASSIDRSTNEKLF	13	TRBJ1-4	-	TRBV19
ASSASGTGRSPLH	13	TRBJ1-6	-	TRBV3-1/TRBV3-2
AWSAEIVVYGYT	12	TRBJ1-2	-	TRBV30
ASSSDRFANYGYT	13	TRBJ1-2	-	TRBV7-2
ASSYGTGINTEAF	13	TRBJ1-1	once	TRBV6-5
ASSPSSGGGQETQY	14	TRBJ2-5	-	TRBV7-2
ASSPGTGRLNQPQH	14	TRBJ1-5	-	TRBV5-1
ASSRVGEQETQY	12	TRBJ2-5	-	TRBV3-1/TRBV3-2
ASSLDRTGGGYT	12	TRBJ1-2	-	TRBV7-2
ASSEGTANSPLH	12	TRBJ1-6	-	TRBV3-1/TRBV3-2
ASSSAGQSNQPQH	13	TRBJ1-5	-	TRBV5-8
ASSSGQGVINEQF	13	TRBJ2-1	once	TRBV7-6